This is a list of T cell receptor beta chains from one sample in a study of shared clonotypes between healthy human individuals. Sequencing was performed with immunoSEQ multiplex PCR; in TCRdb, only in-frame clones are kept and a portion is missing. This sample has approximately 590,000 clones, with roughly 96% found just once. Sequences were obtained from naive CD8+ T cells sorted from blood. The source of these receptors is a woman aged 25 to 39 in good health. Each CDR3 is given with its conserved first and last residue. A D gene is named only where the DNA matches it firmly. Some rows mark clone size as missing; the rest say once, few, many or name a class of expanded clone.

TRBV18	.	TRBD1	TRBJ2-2	CASSRWLYKDRDSNTGELFF	TGTGCCAGCTCACGATGGCTTTATAAGGACAGGGATTCGAACACCGGGGAGCTGTTTTTT
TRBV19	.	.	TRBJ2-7	CASSNTGLEQYF	TGTGCCAGTAGTAACACAGGGCTTGAGCAGTACTTC
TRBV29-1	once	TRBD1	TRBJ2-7	CSVEGTGETEQYF	TGCAGCGTTGAGGGGACAGGGGAGACCGAGCAGTACTTC
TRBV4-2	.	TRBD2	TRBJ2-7	CASSQDLLAGGSHYEQYF	TGTGCCAGCAGCCAGGACCTACTAGCGGGAGGTTCCCACTACGAGCAGTACTTC
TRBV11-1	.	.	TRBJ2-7	CASSLGQNSYEQYF	TGTGCCAGCAGCTTAGGCCAGAACTCCTACGAGCAGTACTTC
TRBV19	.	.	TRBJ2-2	CASSDREGTGELFF	TGTGCCAGTAGCGACAGGGAGGGCACCGGGGAGCTGTTTTTT
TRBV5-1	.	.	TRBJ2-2	CASSFSSWDTGELFF	TGCGCCAGCAGCTTCTCTAGTTGGGACACCGGGGAGCTGTTTTTT
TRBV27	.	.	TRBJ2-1	CASSWGFGGDRGEQFF	TGTGCCAGCAGTTGGGGGTTTGGAGGGGATCGGGGTGAGCAGTTCTTC
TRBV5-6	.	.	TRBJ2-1	CASSFNSYNEQFF	TGTGCCAGCAGCTTCAACTCCTACAATGAGCAGTTCTTC
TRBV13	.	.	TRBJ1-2	CASSPGLAYREIGYTF	TGTGCCAGCAGCCCTGGCCTTGCTTATCGGGAGATCGGCTACACCTTC
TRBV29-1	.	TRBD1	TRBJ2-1	CSATTGKGYNEQFF	TGCAGCGCTACGACAGGGAAAGGTTACAATGAGCAGTTCTTC
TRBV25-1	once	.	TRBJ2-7	CASSVGVGGFYEQYF	TGTGCCAGCAGTGTGGGCGTCGGAGGATTCTACGAGCAGTACTTC
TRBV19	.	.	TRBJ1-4	CASSSLDSNEKLFF	TGTGCCAGTAGTTCCCTGGACAGTAATGAAAAACTGTTTTTT
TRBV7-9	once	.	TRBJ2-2	CASSRSPGQTPTGELFF	TGTGCCAGCAGCCGTTCTCCGGGACAAACTCCCACCGGGGAGCTGTTTTTT
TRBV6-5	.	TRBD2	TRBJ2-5	CASSSGTSRVETQYF	TGTGCCAGCAGTTCCGGGACTAGCAGGGTTGAGACCCAGTACTTC
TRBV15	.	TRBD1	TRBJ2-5	CATSRGEGQGETQYF	TGTGCCACCAGCAGAGGGGAGGGACAGGGTGAGACCCAGTACTTC
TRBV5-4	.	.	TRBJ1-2	CASSLELMGGYTF	TGTGCCAGCAGCTTGGAACTGATGGGAGGCTACACCTTC
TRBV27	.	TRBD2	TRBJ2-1	CASSPPNSGNYNEQFF	TGTGCCAGCAGTCCCCCCAATAGCGGGAACTACAATGAGCAGTTCTTC
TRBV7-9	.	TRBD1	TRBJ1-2	CASSEGTAYGYTF	TGTGCCAGCAGCGAAGGGACAGCCTATGGCTACACCTTC
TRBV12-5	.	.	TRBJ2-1	CASGLSTLNEQFF	TGTGCTAGTGGTTTGAGTACTTTGAATGAGCAGTTCTTC
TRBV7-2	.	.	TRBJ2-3	CASSLGREPLIGTDTQYF	TGTGCCAGCAGCTTGGGTAGGGAGCCTTTGATTGGCACAGATACGCAGTATTTT
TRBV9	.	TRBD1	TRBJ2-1	CASSEPLTGYNEQFF	TGTGCCAGCAGCGAACCCCTGACAGGGTACAATGAGCAGTTCTTC
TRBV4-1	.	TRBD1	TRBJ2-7	CASTFDRGSYEQYF	TGCGCCAGCACCTTCGACAGGGGATCCTACGAGCAGTACTTC
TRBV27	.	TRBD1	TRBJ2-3	CASIQGARGTDTQYF	TGTGCCAGCATACAGGGGGCGCGGGGGACAGATACGCAGTATTTT
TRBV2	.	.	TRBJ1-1	CASSEDSLHRRFGTEAFF	TGTGCCAGCAGTGAAGACTCCCTTCACCGAAGGTTCGGCACTGAAGCTTTCTTT
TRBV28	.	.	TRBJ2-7	CASSLAGTVYEQYF	TGTGCCAGCAGTCTCGCGGGGACCGTGTACGAGCAGTACTTC
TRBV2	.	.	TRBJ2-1	CASRDTGPAGLREKFF	TGTGCCAGCAGGGATACAGGGCCGGCGGGCCTAAGAGAGAAGTTCTTC
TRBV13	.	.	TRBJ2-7	CASSPGLNEQYF	TGTGCCAGCAGCCCGGGACTTAACGAGCAGTACTTC
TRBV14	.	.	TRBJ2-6	CASSPPGANVLTF	TGTGCCAGCAGCCCCCCTGGGGCCAACGTCCTGACTTTC
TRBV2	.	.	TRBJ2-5	CASTGSWETQYF	TGTGCCAGCACCGGCAGTTGGGAGACCCAGTACTTC
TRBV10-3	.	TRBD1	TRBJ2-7	CAFRTGSYEQYF	TGTGCCTTCCGGACAGGGTCCTACGAGCAGTACTTC
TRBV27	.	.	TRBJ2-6	CASSLSVASGANVLTF	TGTGCCAGCAGTTTATCAGTAGCCTCTGGGGCCAACGTCCTGACTTTC
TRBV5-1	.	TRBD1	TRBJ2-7	CASSLRQGEGEQYF	TGCGCCAGCAGCTTACGACAGGGAGAGGGCGAGCAGTACTTC
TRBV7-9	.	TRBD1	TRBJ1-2	CASSMTGGYGYTF	TGTGCCAGCAGCATGACAGGGGGCTATGGCTACACCTTC
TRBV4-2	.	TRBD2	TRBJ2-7	CASSQLAGGSYEQYF	TGTGCCAGCAGCCAACTAGCGGGAGGCTCCTACGAGCAGTACTTC
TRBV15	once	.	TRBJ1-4	CATSRVGTLANEKLFF	TGTGCCACCAGCAGAGTTGGGACATTGGCTAATGAAAAACTGTTTTTT
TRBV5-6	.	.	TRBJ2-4	CASSHLEGRIQYF	TGTGCCAGCAGCCACTTGGAAGGGCGAATTCAGTACTTC
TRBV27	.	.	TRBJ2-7	CASSPSINYEQYF	TGTGCCAGCAGTCCGTCCATAAATTACGAGCAGTACTTC
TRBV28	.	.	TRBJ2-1	CASTIRGLNNEQFF	TGTGCCAGCACCATTCGCGGACTCAACAATGAGCAGTTCTTC
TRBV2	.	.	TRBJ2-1	CASSARLSNYNEQFF	TGTGCCAGCAGCGCAAGACTGAGTAACTACAATGAGCAGTTCTTC
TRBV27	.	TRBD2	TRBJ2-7	CASSLSHGRKYEQYF	TGTGCCAGCAGTTTATCGCACGGGAGGAAGTACGAGCAGTACTTC
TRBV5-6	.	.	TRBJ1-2	CASSYVGGNYGYTF	TGTGCCAGCAGCTATGTCGGCGGTAACTATGGCTACACCTTC
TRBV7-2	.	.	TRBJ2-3	CASSLVAGLTDTQYF	TGTGCCAGCAGCTTAGTTGCGGGGTTAACAGATACGCAGTATTTT
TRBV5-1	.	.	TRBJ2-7	CASSPNWGTQAYEQYF	TGCGCCAGCAGCCCCAACTGGGGGACGCAAGCCTACGAGCAGTACTTC
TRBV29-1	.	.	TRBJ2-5	CSVLKGIQETQYF	TGCAGCGTTTTAAAAGGGATCCAAGAGACCCAGTACTTC
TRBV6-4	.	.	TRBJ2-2	CASSDSEGGHHTGELFF	TGTGCCAGCAGTGACTCGGAGGGGGGCCATCACACCGGGGAGCTGTTTTTT
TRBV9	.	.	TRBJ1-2	CASSVSRGRGSNYGYTF	TGTGCCAGCAGCGTTTCCCGGGGACGGGGGTCGAACTATGGCTACACCTTC
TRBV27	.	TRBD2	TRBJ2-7	CASSPRLAGVYYEQYF	TGTGCCAGCAGTCCGAGACTAGCGGGAGTATACTACGAGCAGTACTTC
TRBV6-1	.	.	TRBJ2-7	CASSEDGRVNEQYF	TGTGCCAGCAGTGAAGACGGCAGGGTGAACGAGCAGTACTTC
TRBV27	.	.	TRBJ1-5	CASSLRQGNQPQHF	TGTGCCAGCAGTTTACGACAGGGCAATCAGCCCCAGCATTTT
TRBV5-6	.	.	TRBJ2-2	CASSQDPPGELFF	TGTGCCAGCAGCCAGGACCCGCCCGGGGAGCTGTTTTTT
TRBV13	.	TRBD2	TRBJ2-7	CASSYGGSTNEQYF	TGTGCCAGCAGCTACGGCGGGAGTACGAACGAGCAGTACTTC
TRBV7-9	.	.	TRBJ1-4	CASTLGGTNEKLFF	TGTGCCAGCACCTTGGGGGGTACTAATGAAAAACTGTTTTTT
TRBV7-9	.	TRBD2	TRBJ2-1	CASSSSGTSYNEQFF	TGTGCCAGCAGCTCAAGCGGGACCTCCTACAATGAGCAGTTCTTC
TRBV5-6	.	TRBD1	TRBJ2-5	CASSFGQGAFEQYF	TGTGCCAGCAGCTTCGGGCAGGGGGCGTTTGAGCAGTACTTC
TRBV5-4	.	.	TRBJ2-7	CASSSDSPYEQYF	TGTGCCAGCAGCTCTGACTCCCCCTACGAGCAGTACTTC
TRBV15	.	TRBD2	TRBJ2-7	CATRLAGLEEQYF	TGTGCCACTCGACTAGCGGGTCTTGAGGAGCAGTACTTC
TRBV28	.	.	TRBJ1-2	CASSSYIGYTF	TGTGCCAGCAGTTCTTACATTGGCTACACCTTC
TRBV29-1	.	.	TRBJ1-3	CSVEATLSGNTIYF	TGCAGCGTTGAAGCAACACTATCTGGAAACACCATATATTTT
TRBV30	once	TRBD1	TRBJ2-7	CAWGVLQAGGYEQYF	TGTGCCTGGGGTGTTCTCCAGGCAGGGGGCTACGAGCAGTACTTC